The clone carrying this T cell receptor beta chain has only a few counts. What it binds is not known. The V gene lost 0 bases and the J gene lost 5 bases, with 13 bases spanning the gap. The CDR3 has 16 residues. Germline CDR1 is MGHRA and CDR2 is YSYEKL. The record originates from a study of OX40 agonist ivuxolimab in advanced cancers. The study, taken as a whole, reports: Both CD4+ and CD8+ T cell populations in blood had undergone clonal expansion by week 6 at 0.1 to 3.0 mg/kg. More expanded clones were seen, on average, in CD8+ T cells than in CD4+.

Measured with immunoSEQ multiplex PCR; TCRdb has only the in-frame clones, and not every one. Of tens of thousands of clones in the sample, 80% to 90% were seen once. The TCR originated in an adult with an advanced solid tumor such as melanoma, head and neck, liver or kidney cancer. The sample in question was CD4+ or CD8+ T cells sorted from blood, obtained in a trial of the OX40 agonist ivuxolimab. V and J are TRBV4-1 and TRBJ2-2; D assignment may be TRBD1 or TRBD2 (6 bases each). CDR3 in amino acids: CASSQDWGAWTGELFF. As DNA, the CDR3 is TGCGCCAGCAGCCAAGATTGGGGGGCCTGGACCGGGGAGCTGTTTTTT.